One and the same sample provided the 25 T cell receptor beta chains below, sequenced in a study of OX40 agonist ivuxolimab in advanced cancers. Profiling relied on immunoSEQ multiplex PCR, and the TCRdb table lists in-frame clones only, not all of them. The sample includes tens of thousands of clones, roughly 91% of them seen just once. Here the sequenced sample was CD4+ or CD8+ T cells sorted from blood, taken in a trial of the OX40 agonist ivuxolimab. All receptors come from an adult with an advanced solid tumor such as melanoma, head and neck, liver or kidney cancer.

The chain recombines TRBV7-9 with TRBJ2-1; D is possibly TRBD1 (5 bases). V was pared by 1 base and J by 2 bases, with 9 bases between. The CDR3 contains 15 residues. CDR1 and CDR2 from the germline V gene are SEHNR and FQNEAQ (reference sequence). The DNA for the CDR3 is TGTGCCAGCAGCTTAGACAGGCGCCCCTACAATGAGCAGTTCTTC. Translating gives CASSLDRRPYNEQFF.

CDR3 amino acids: CASSSDRGAYNSPLHF. The CDR3 nucleotides read TGTGCCAGTAGTTCCGACAGGGGAGCCTATAATTCACCCCTCCACTTT. The chain recombines TRBV19 with TRBJ1-6, with TRBD1 matching 8 bases. The CDR3 runs to 16 residues. Per germline, CDR1 LNHDA and CDR2 SQIVND (reference sequence). The J segment lost 2 bases and the V segment lost 5 bases, leaving 5 bases of the junction unmatched.

The J gene is TRBJ1-5, the V gene TRBV18; TRBD1 matches 8 bases. Trimming at V came to 3 bases and at J to 6 bases, leaving 7 bases not matched to a gene. Germline-derived CDR1 and CDR2 are KGHSH and LQKENI. The length of the CDR3 is 15 residues. This CDR3 reads CASSPPTGEAQPQHF. In nucleotides, the CDR3 is TGTGCCAGCTCACCCCCGACAGGGGAGGCTCAGCCCCAGCATTTT.

The CDR3 spells CASRGTSWLEQYF. CDR3 DNA: TGTGCCAGCAGAGGGACTAGCTGGTTAGAGCAGTACTTC. The V gene is TRBV7-2, the J gene TRBJ2-7; 9 nucleotides match TRBD2. Losses at the gene ends were 6 bases for V and 7 bases for J; bases not matched to a gene: 7. The V gene's germline CDR1 is SGHTA and CDR2 FQGNSA. The CDR3 is made up of 13 amino acids.

The V and J genes are TRBV27 and TRBJ1-2; TRBD1 might be the D (5 bases). Germline V gene data show CDR1 as MNHEY and CDR2 as SMNVEV (reference sequence). The length of the CDR3 is 13 residues. V was shortened by 8 bases and J by 10 bases, with 20 bases between the two germline ends. This CDR3 reads CASSPGAYFYYTF. In nucleotides, the CDR3 is TGTGCCAGCTCCCCTGGGGCCTATTTTTACTACACCTTC.

This chain connects TRBV10-2 to TRBJ2-3, with a weak D call TRBD2 (5 bases). CDR3 length equals 15 residues. CDR1 is WSHSY, CDR2 SAAADI, per germline. V shed 6 bases and J shed 2 bases, with 15 bases lying between them. The CDR3 spells CASRPAEASTDTQYF. Here the CDR3 DNA reads TGCGCCAGCAGACCAGCGGAGGCCTCCACAGATACGCAGTATTTT.

The rearrangement uses TRBV2 and TRBJ1-1; maybe TRBD1 (6 bases). Germline V lookup: CDR1 SNHLY, CDR2 FYNNEI. This CDR3 is built from 14 residues. Trimming left V 5 bases short and J 6 bases short, with 16 bases between. The CDR3 region is CASSYFDRFAEAFF. The CDR3 DNA reads TGTGCCAGCAGTTATTTTGACAGGTTTGCTGAAGCTTTCTTT.

CDR3 protein: CAWGTGYGYTF. DNA of the CDR3: TGTGCCTGGGGTACCGGGTACGGCTACACCTTC. The V gene is TRBV30, the J gene TRBJ1-2, with no clear D. The germline CDR1 and CDR2 sequences are GTSNPN and SVGIG (reference sequence). V lost 5 bases and J lost 8, with 12 bases in between. The CDR3 consists of 11 residues.

For the CDR3, the DNA is TGTGCCAGCAGAAAACTGGACAGTAAAATCCACGAGCAGTACTTC. As protein: CASRKLDSKIHEQYF. The rearrangement uses TRBV5-8 and TRBJ2-7; possibly TRBD1 for D (6 bases). Trimming removed 5 bases from V and 5 bases from J, with 20 bases in between. The V gene's germline CDR1 is SGHTS and CDR2 YDEGEE. The CDR3 contains 15 residues.

The chain is built from TRBV29-1 and TRBJ2-7, with D possibly TRBD2 on 6 matching bases. The CDR3 is 13 residues long. CDR1 SQVTM and CDR2 ANQGSEA come from the germline V gene. The V end was cut by 4 bases, the J end by 7 bases, with 17 bases between. The CDR3: CSVVDRPGREQYF. The CDR3 region has the DNA TGCAGCGTTGTAGACAGACCTGGGAGGGAGCAGTACTTC.

This chain joins TRBV19 and TRBJ2-3; 8 nucleotides match TRBD1. Germline CDR1 is LNHDA and CDR2 is SQIVND (reference sequence). The CDR3 contains 15 residues. After removal of 4 bases from V and 0 bases from J, the junction contained 3 bases not matched to a gene. The CDR3 nucleotides read TGTGCCAGTAGTACCCAGGGGGCAAGCACAGATACGCAGTATTTT. Its translation is CASSTQGASTDTQYF.

The chain combines TRBV6-1 with TRBJ2-7; 9 bases are shared with TRBD1. V lost 7 bases and J lost 6; bases outside the gene matches: 7. CDR3 length: 13 residues. Germline-derived CDR1 and CDR2 are MNHNS and SASEGT. CDR3 loop: CASTRDRDGEQYF. The CDR3 region has the DNA TGTGCCAGCACCCGGGACAGGGACGGCGAGCAGTACTTC.

The V and J genes are TRBV7-2 and TRBJ1-6; tentative D call: TRBD1 (5 bases). The length of the CDR3 is 17 residues. Germline CDR1 SGHTA, CDR2 FQGNSA. V lost 5 bases to trimming and J lost 0 bases, with 14 bases between them. For the CDR3, the DNA is TGTGCCAGCAGCCGCGTGGCCGGGGGCTCCTATAATTCACCCCTCCACTTT. Its protein product is CASSRVAGGSYNSPLHF.

Only a few counts were recorded for this clone. This chain connects TRBV19 to TRBJ1-5; D is unclear. The CDR3 sequence is 13 residues long. Between the trimmed V and J ends, which lost 7 bases and 7 bases, there was a span of 14 bases. CDR1 and CDR2 from the germline V gene are LNHDA and SQIVND (reference sequence). CDR3 protein: CASTTRERQPQHF. The CDR3 nucleotides are TGTGCCAGTACGACGAGGGAAAGACAGCCCCAGCATTTT.

This clone was seen once. The chain couples TRBV6-6 to TRBJ1-5; no clear D. CDR3 length: 12 amino acids. In germline, CDR1 is MNHNY, CDR2 SVGAGI (reference sequence). The V end was cut by 4 bases, the J end by 6 bases, with 7 bases between. The CDR3 here is CASSFMPQPQHF. DNA of the CDR3: TGTGCCAGCAGTTTCATGCCTCAGCCCCAGCATTTT.

The chain joins TRBV4-1 to TRBJ1-4; 8 bases map to TRBD1. Germline assignment: CDR1 MGHRA and CDR2 YSYEKL. The ends lost 2 bases at V and 3 bases at J; junction bases unmatched: 8. The CDR3 is made up of 17 amino acids. In nucleotides, the CDR3 is TGCGCCAGCAGCCAAAGGGGACAGGAGAACTCTAATGAAAAACTGTTTTTT. It is translated as CASSQRGQENSNEKLFF.

The CDR3 region has the DNA TGTGCCAGCAGCTTAGACGGCAGGGTAGCCAAAAACATTCAGTACTTC. Encoded protein: CASSLDGRVAKNIQYF. The gene calls are TRBV7-2 and TRBJ2-4, with D possibly matching TRBD1 (5 bases). The CDR3 is made up of 16 amino acids. The germline V and J ends were trimmed by 1 base and 0 bases, with 10 bases remaining between them. Germline values: CDR1 SGHTA, CDR2 FQGNSA.

This clone has just one count. V and J are TRBV6-5 and TRBJ2-5; no definite D call. CDR1 and CDR2 (germline): MNHEY, SVGAGI. The CDR3 is made up of 13 amino acids. V was trimmed by 6 bases and J by 5 bases, leaving 13 bases between them. In nucleotides, the CDR3 is TGTGCCAGCAGGCGGACGGGTGGGGAGACCCAGTACTTC. It specifies CASRRTGGETQYF.

The chain joins TRBV27 to TRBJ1-2; D possibly corresponds to TRBD1 (6 bases). V was trimmed by 4 bases and J by 5 bases, leaving 14 bases between them. This CDR3 spans 14 amino acids. The germline V gene encodes CDR1 MNHEY and CDR2 SMNVEV (reference sequence). CDR3 coding DNA: TGTGCCAGCAGTTACAGGGAGAAGGGGTATGGCTACACCTTC. Translating it yields CASSYREKGYGYTF.

V usage is TRBV14 and J usage is TRBJ2-2; no firm D call. The CDR3 has 15 amino acids. Germline V gene sequence: CDR1 SGHDN, CDR2 FVKESK. V shed 0 bases and J shed 4 bases, with 9 bases lying between them. CDR3 residues: CASSQEKRSTGELFF. In DNA form, the CDR3 reads TGTGCCAGCAGCCAAGAAAAGAGGAGCACCGGGGAGCTGTTTTTT.

The sample holds a few counts of this clone. This chain connects TRBV6-1 to TRBJ1-5; D gene unclear. Trimming pared 5 bases from V and 5 bases from J, leaving 13 bases between. The CDR3 sequence is 14 residues long. Germline V gene data show CDR1 as MNHNS and CDR2 as SASEGT. For the CDR3, the DNA is TGTGCCAGCAGTAACCGGGCAACTTATCAGCCCCAGCATTTT. Its translation: CASSNRATYQPQHF.

The chain links TRBV25-1 to TRBJ2-2, with TRBD1 matching 8 bases. Germline V gene data show CDR1 as MGHDK and CDR2 as SYGVNS. V shed 9 bases and J 3 bases; nucleotides not matched to a gene: 6. This CDR3 spans 14 amino acids. Written as DNA, the CDR3 is TGTGCCAGTCACAGGGGGACGGACACCGGGGAGCTGTTTTTT. This encodes CASHRGTDTGELFF.

The chain has TRBV18 and TRBJ1-2; perhaps TRBD1 as D (5 bases). Looked up from germline, CDR1 is KGHSH and CDR2 is LQKENI. V was cut by 6 bases and J by 7 bases, with 18 bases left in between. The CDR3 is 14 amino acids. The CDR3 DNA sequence: TGTGCCAGCTCCCCCGCCAGGGATCTTATTGGCTACACCTTC. Its translation is CASSPARDLIGYTF.

Turning to this clone: Its ends do not fully match the called genes, so a read error is possible. The gene calls are TRBV4-3 and TRBJ1-1; a possible D gene is TRBD1 (5 bases). The CDR3 is 14 amino acids. CDR1 and CDR2 from the germline V gene are LGHNA and YSLEER. CDR3 DNA sequence: TGCGCCAGCAGCCAGATGGCAGGGAACTCTGAAGCTTTCTTT. Protein product: CASSQMAGNSEAFF.

The V gene is TRBV30, the J gene TRBJ1-4; maybe TRBD1 (5 bases). The V gene's germline CDR1 is GTSNPN and CDR2 SVGIG (reference sequence). The V end was cut by 8 bases, the J end by 5 bases, with 18 bases between. This CDR3 has 14 residues. This CDR3 reads CAASLGQLNEKLFF. The DNA of the CDR3 is TGTGCCGCATCCCTGGGGCAGTTAAATGAAAAACTGTTTTTT.